These 7 T cell receptor beta chains came from one sample sequenced in a study of regulatory and conventional T cells in RAG deficiency. Using immunoSEQ multiplex PCR, the repertoire was profiled, and TCRdb retains in-frame clones only, with some absent. The table records 25,000 to 30,000 clones, about 96% of them present only once. Blood CD4+ CD25-low CD127-high conventional T cells supplied the genomic DNA template. These sequences were also reported in another study, on regulatory T cells. That report notes: The PCR used 52 TRBV and 13 TRBJ primers.

The sequenced material came from CD25- CD4+ T cells sorted from blood. The receptors were sampled from a human donor in good health.

The chain is built from TRBV28 and TRBJ2-7, with D hard to call. CDR1 is MDHEN and CDR2 is SYDVKM in the germline V gene. The CDR3 is 14 residues long. Trimming shortened V by 2 bases and J by 5 bases, and 13 bases separated the two germline ends. CDR3 sequence (DNA): TGTGCCAGCAGTTTACAGGTATGGGTCCACGAGCAGTACTTC. Residues: CASSLQVWVHEQYF.

The chain carries TRBV7-9 and TRBJ2-7; no definite D call. Germline assignment: CDR1 SEHNR and CDR2 FQNEAQ (reference sequence). V was pared by 3 bases and J by 2 bases, with 2 bases between. The CDR3 contains 11 residues. The CDR3 loop reads CASSFAYEQYF. Written as DNA, the CDR3 is TGTGCCAGCAGCTTCGCCTACGAGCAGTACTTC. Looking up the rest from reference TRBV7-9 and TRBJ2-7 gives the full variable domain: DTGVSQNPRHKITKRGQNVTFRCDPISEHNRLYWYRQTLGQGPEFLTYFQNEAQLEKSRLLSDRFSAERPKGSFSTLEIQRTEQGDSAMYLCASSFAYEQYFGPGTRLTVT.

V and J are TRBV7-9 and TRBJ2-7; the D gene is possibly TRBD1 (6 bases). The CDR3 is 16 residues long. Germline V lookup: CDR1 SEHNR, CDR2 FQNEAQ (reference sequence). Trimming took 5 bases from V and 2 from J, leaving 19 bases between them. CDR3 DNA: TGTGCCAGCAGCGTAACCGGGGCAGGGGCTACCTACGAGCAGTACTTC. Amino acid sequence: CASSVTGAGATYEQYF.

J is TRBJ1-5 and V is TRBV7-9, with 10 bases identical to TRBD1. Germline trimming cut 4 bases from V and 0 bases from J; bases unmatched to any gene: 9. The CDR3 length is 18 residues. Germline V lookup: CDR1 SEHNR, CDR2 FQNEAQ (reference sequence). The CDR3 spells CASSSDRGRRYSNQPQHF. The CDR3 DNA follows: TGTGCCAGCAGCTCGGACAGGGGGAGGAGGTATAGCAATCAGCCCCAGCATTTT.

Worth noting for this clone: At one of its ends the junction is not consistent with the germline gene, which may arise from a read error. This CDR3 is also generated by other DNA sequences in the sample. The chain combines TRBV11-2 with TRBJ2-3; 9 positions match TRBD1. This CDR3 is 14 amino acids long. Germline V lookup: CDR1 SGHAT, CDR2 FQNNGV. The CDR3, as DNA: TGTGCCAGCAGCCAGGGACAGGGTTCAGATACGCAATATTTT. Its protein is CASSQGQGSDTQYF.

On this clone: Other DNA sequences in the sample encode the same CDR3. The chain has TRBV6-5 and TRBJ1-1, with 8 bases identical to TRBD1. The CDR3 contains 14 residues. Germline V gene data show CDR1 as MNHEY and CDR2 as SVGAGI. V dropped 6 bases and J dropped 1; count of bases not matched to a gene: 4. The CDR3 is CASRGDRGNTEAFF. As DNA, the CDR3 is TGTGCCAGCAGGGGAGACAGGGGGAACACTGAAGCTTTCTTT.

The table lists this clone with a few counts. The rearrangement links TRBV10-3 to TRBJ1-2; no clear D gene. Germline V gene sequence: CDR1 ENHRY, CDR2 SYGVKD. Trimming took 5 bases from V and 3 from J, leaving 13 bases between them. The CDR3 has 14 residues. This CDR3 is CAISLRDTDYGYTF. CDR3 in DNA: TGTGCCATCAGTCTCCGGGATACGGACTATGGCTACACCTTC.